The 32 T cell receptor beta chains reported below all come from one sample, sequenced in a study of a mutant IDH1 vaccine in newly diagnosed glioma. Time point here: week 5, during vaccination. Each dose delivered 300 ug of mutant IDH1 20-mer peptide subcutaneously with imiquimod. Assay used: immunoSEQ multiplex PCR; TCRdb lists only in-frame clones, some missing. The table includes 50,000 to 65,000 clones, 80% to 85% detected once. Antigens of these TCRs are unknown. The specimen comprised PBMCs, sampled from a glioma patient whose treatment included an IDH1 peptide vaccine. The receptors were gathered from a man aged 25-40 years with glioma.

The chain uses TRBV18 and TRBJ1-1; TRBD1 is a possible D gene (5 bases). The CDR3 totals 15 residues. The V gene lost 2 bases and the J gene lost 3 bases, with 13 bases spanning the gap. From germline, CDR1 is KGHSH and CDR2 LQKENI. The CDR3 region has the DNA TGTGCCAGCTCACCATGGAACAGGCCAGACACTGAAGCTTTCTTT. It codes for CASSPWNRPDTEAFF. The full variable domain, its missing parts supplied by reference TRBV18 and TRBJ1-1, is NAGVMQNPRHLVRRRGQEARLRCSPMKGHSHVYWYRQLPEEGLKFMVYLQKENIIDESGMPKERFSAEFPKEGPSILRIQQVVRGDSAAYFCASSPWNRPDTEAFFGQGTRLTVV.

For the CDR3, the DNA is TGCGCCAGCAGCTTTGGACACCAAAGCCTCCAAGAGACCCAGTACTTC. It yields the protein CASSFGHQSLQETQYF. The chain joins TRBV5-1 to TRBJ2-5; possible D gene TRBD1, 5 bases. Between the trimmed V and J ends, which lost 2 bases and 1 base, there was a span of 15 bases. The germline gives CDR1 SGHRS, CDR2 YFSETQ. This CDR3 spans 16 amino acids.

The chain recombines TRBV5-6 with TRBJ2-5, with D perhaps being TRBD1 or TRBD2 (5 bases each). Germline CDR1 reads SGHDT; CDR2 reads YYEEEE. V lost 3 bases and J lost 4, with 19 bases in between. CDR3 size: 16 residues. The CDR3 is CASSSTGTVLLETQYF. The DNA for the CDR3 is TGTGCCAGCAGCTCCACCGGGACCGTCCTATTAGAGACCCAGTACTTC.

The V call is TRBV6-1, the J call TRBJ2-5; TRBD1 might be the D (6 bases). Germline CDR1 and CDR2: MNHNS and SASEGT. The CDR3 is 13 amino acids. V lost 6 bases and J 2 bases, leaving 10 bases between the germline ends. CDR3 residues: CASRLGQQETQYF. The CDR3 DNA follows: TGTGCCAGCAGACTAGGACAGCAAGAGACCCAGTACTTC.

J is TRBJ2-3 and V is TRBV10-1; TRBD2 agrees at 8 bases. The CDR3 spans 16 residues. With 8 bases clipped from V and 5 bases from J, the junction kept 15 bases outside the gene matches. CDR1 is WNHNN, CDR2 SYGVQD, per germline (reference sequence). The CDR3 coding sequence is TGCGCCAGCGCCTCTGCCCGGGGGGGGAATCAAGATACGCAGTATTTT. Protein sequence: CASASARGGNQDTQYF.

The chain is built from TRBV6-6 and TRBJ2-5, with D perhaps TRBD1 or TRBD2 (5 bases each). The CDR3 is made up of 13 amino acids. V gave up 7 bases and J gave up 4 bases, with 13 bases separating them. Per germline, CDR1 MNHNY and CDR2 SVGAGI (reference sequence). The CDR3 DNA follows: TGTGCCAGCAACGGCAGGGAGTTAGAGACCCAGTACTTC. Translation: CASNGRELETQYF.

The V gene is TRBV6-4, the J gene TRBJ2-3; 10 bases are shared with TRBD2. The CDR3 is 14 amino acids. The germline gives CDR1 MRHNA, CDR2 SNTAGT. J gave up 4 bases and V 6 bases, and 4 bases lay outside the gene matches. CDR3 residues: CASSLSGGSDTQYF. The CDR3 bases are TGTGCCAGCAGCCTTAGCGGGGGGTCAGATACGCAGTATTTT.

CDR3 in amino acids: CASSIRTGRLDTEAFF. The CDR3 region has the DNA TGTGCCAGTAGTATCAGAACAGGGAGGTTGGACACTGAAGCTTTCTTT. The chain is built from TRBV19 and TRBJ1-1; tentative D call: TRBD1 (6 bases). Trimming left V 3 bases short and J 3 bases short, with 17 bases between. The CDR3 totals 16 residues. Germline lookup yields CDR1 LNHDA and CDR2 SQIVND (reference sequence).

The chain employs TRBV4-1 and TRBJ2-1, with D possibly matching TRBD2 (7 bases). The CDR3 is 16 amino acids. Trimming removed 1 base from V and 4 bases from J, with 14 bases in between. Looked up from germline, CDR1 is MGHRA and CDR2 is YSYEKL. The CDR3 coding sequence is TGCGCCAGCAGCCAAGGGGCCGCGGGGGCATACAATGAGCAGTTCTTC. It specifies CASSQGAAGAYNEQFF.

J is TRBJ2-6 and V is TRBV5-1; D is undetermined. Trimming shortened V by 5 bases and J by 0 bases, and 3 bases separated the two germline ends. The CDR3 covers 13 residues. The germline V gene encodes CDR1 SGHRS and CDR2 YFSETQ. Here the CDR3 DNA reads TGCGCCAGCAGGGTCTCTGGGGCCAACGTCCTGACTTTC. Its protein is CASRVSGANVLTF.

J is TRBJ1-4 and V is TRBV2, with 7 bases aligning to TRBD1. CDR1 is SNHLY, CDR2 FYNNEI, per germline. J lost 0 bases, V lost 5 bases, and 9 bases had no gene match. CDR3 length: 17 residues. As DNA, the CDR3 is TGTGCCAGCAGTCGACAGGGTAGTGTTGCAACTAATGAAAAACTGTTTTTT. Its protein product is CASSRQGSVATNEKLFF.

The chain recombines TRBV19 with TRBJ2-3, with unresolved D. Germline V gene lookup returns CDR1 LNHDA and CDR2 SQIVND (reference sequence). Trimming removed 6 bases from V and 0 bases from J, with 16 bases in between. The length of the CDR3 is 16 residues. CDR3: CASSTRTVASTDTQYF. CDR3 sequence (DNA): TGTGCCAGTAGCACCAGAACAGTAGCTAGCACAGATACGCAGTATTTT. Full variable domain (rest looked up from reference TRBV19 and TRBJ2-3): DGGITQSPKYLFRKEGQNVTLSCEQNLNHDAMYWYRQDPGQGLRLIYYSQIVNDFQKGDIAEGYSVSREKKESFPLTVTSAQKNPTAFYLCASSTRTVASTDTQYFGPGTRLTVL.

The chain joins TRBV28 to TRBJ1-1; the D is unclear. V dropped 7 bases and J dropped 1 base, with 10 bases sitting between them. The length of the CDR3 is 13 residues. Germline CDR1 and CDR2: MDHEN and SYDVKM. The CDR3 DNA reads as TGTGCCAGCACCCCCGTTTGGAACACTGAAGCTTTCTTT. Protein: CASTPVWNTEAFF.

This chain connects TRBV12-5 to TRBJ1-5; the D gene is possibly TRBD1 (6 bases). Germline V lookup: CDR1 LGHNT, CDR2 FRNRAP. The V gene lost 0 bases and the J gene lost 6 bases, with 18 bases spanning the gap. This CDR3 has 17 residues. The DNA for the CDR3 is TGTGCTAGTGGTTTGGTTCCTTCGGGGGCAGTTGGTCAGCCCCAGCATTTT. Residues: CASGLVPSGAVGQPQHF.

The chain recombines TRBV2 with TRBJ2-4; D not certain. The CDR3 is 16 amino acids. The germline V and J ends were trimmed by 6 bases and 2 bases, with 17 bases remaining between them. Germline assignment: CDR1 SNHLY and CDR2 FYNNEI. CDR3: CASSPLQTRTKNIQYF. As DNA, the CDR3 is TGTGCCAGCAGCCCCTTGCAGACACGTACCAAAAACATTCAGTACTTC.

The rearrangement uses TRBV2 and TRBJ1-6; D not certain. V lost 6 bases to trimming and J lost 7 bases, with 10 bases between them. Germline CDR1 reads SNHLY; CDR2 reads FYNNEI. This CDR3 is built from 13 residues. The CDR3 here is CASRGRNNSPLHF. For the CDR3, the DNA is TGTGCCAGCAGAGGACGGAACAATTCACCCCTCCACTTT.

In this sample, this clone turned up a few times. The V call is TRBV5-1, the J call TRBJ2-7; perhaps TRBD2 as D (7 bases). The V end lost 0 bases, the J end lost 5 bases, and 18 bases lay between the germline ends. Per the germline V gene, CDR1 is SGHRS and CDR2 is YFSETQ. The CDR3 is 16 amino acids. This chain's CDR3 is CASSLVGGLPLNEQYF. The CDR3 nucleotides read TGCGCCAGCAGCTTGGTGGGGGGGCTTCCTCTAAACGAGCAGTACTTC.

The chain employs TRBV10-3 and TRBJ1-1; 7 bases are shared with TRBD1. CDR3 length: 14 residues. The V gene's germline CDR1 is ENHRY and CDR2 SYGVKD. Losses at the gene ends were 4 bases for V and 1 base for J; bases not matched to a gene: 3. CDR3 loop: CAISGWDRNTEAFF. In DNA form, the CDR3 reads TGTGCCATCAGTGGGTGGGACAGGAACACTGAAGCTTTCTTT.

This chain links TRBV19 with TRBJ1-5; no definite D call. Germline-derived CDR1 and CDR2 are LNHDA and SQIVND (reference sequence). Trimming left V 7 bases short and J 4 bases short, with 20 bases between. This CDR3 is built from 16 residues. Written as DNA, the CDR3 is TGTGCCAGTAAGGCGGGTGTGGCGAGTACAAATCAGCCCCAGCATTTT. This gives the protein CASKAGVASTNQPQHF. Supplemented by reference TRBV19 and TRBJ1-5, the full variable domain reads DGGITQSPKYLFRKEGQNVTLSCEQNLNHDAMYWYRQDPGQGLRLIYYSQIVNDFQKGDIAEGYSVSREKKESFPLTVTSAQKNPTAFYLCASKAGVASTNQPQHFGDGTRLSIL.

The rearrangement uses TRBV6-5 and TRBJ2-5, with 8 nucleotides matching TRBD1. With 5 bases clipped from V and 5 bases from J, the junction kept 7 bases outside the gene matches. There are 14 residues in the CDR3. Per germline, CDR1 MNHEY and CDR2 SVGAGI. Here the CDR3 reads CASSPRGPYETQYF. DNA for the CDR3: TGTGCCAGCAGTCCCAGGGGGCCCTATGAGACCCAGTACTTC.

This clone was observed a single time. This chain connects TRBV5-1 to TRBJ2-1; D is unresolved. V was pared by 4 bases and J by 0 bases, with 11 bases between. Germline lookup yields CDR1 SGHRS and CDR2 YFSETQ. This CDR3 contains 15 residues. CDR3 coding DNA: TGCGCCAGCAGCCGTACAATTAGCTCCTACAATGAGCAGTTCTTC. This sequence encodes CASSRTISSYNEQFF.

The chain employs TRBV27 and TRBJ1-2; perhaps TRBD1 as D (6 bases). V lost 8 bases and J lost 8, with 18 bases in between. CDR3 length: 13 residues. CDR1 is MNHEY, CDR2 SMNVEV, per germline (reference sequence). The CDR3 coding sequence is TGTGCCAGCCGCCCCCAGGGGTTTTTGGGCTACACCTTC. As protein: CASRPQGFLGYTF.

CDR3 DNA sequence: TGCGCCAGCAGCCTACCGGGGTACGGGGCGTCTGGAAACACCATATATTTT. It codes for CASSLPGYGASGNTIYF. The V and J genes are TRBV4-1 and TRBJ1-3; D may be TRBD1 (5 bases). V lost 4 bases, J lost 1 base, and 17 bases lay in between. The CDR3 has 17 residues. The germline V gene encodes CDR1 MGHRA and CDR2 YSYEKL.

This clone was seen more than once but under ten times. V usage is TRBV5-1 and J usage is TRBJ1-4; weak D call: TRBD1 (6 bases). The V end lost 4 bases, the J end lost 8 bases, and 15 bases lay between the germline ends. The CDR3 is made up of 14 amino acids. Germline V CDR1 and CDR2: SGHRS, YFSETQ. The DNA for the CDR3 is TGCGCCAGCAGCCCGGGACAAATAGGGGAAAAACTGTTTTTT. Translation gives CASSPGQIGEKLFF.

The chain has TRBV7-2 and TRBJ2-7, with 8 nucleotides matching TRBD1. V trimming: 3 bases; J trimming: 3 bases; junction bases outside the gene matches: 7. This CDR3 contains 15 residues. Germline CDR1 and CDR2: SGHTA and FQGNSA. The DNA for the CDR3 is TGTGCCAGCAGCTTTTTACGAGGGACAGGCTACGAGCAGTACTTC. Its translation is CASSFLRGTGYEQYF.

This clone came up once. The chain combines TRBV29-1 with TRBJ2-7; D might be TRBD2 (5 bases). V dropped 5 bases and J dropped 0 bases, with 8 bases sitting between them. The CDR3 is made up of 12 amino acids. Germline values: CDR1 SQVTM, CDR2 ANQGSEA. The CDR3, as DNA: TGCAGCGTTTTGAGGGACTCCTACGAGCAGTACTTC. It encodes CSVLRDSYEQYF.

This chain links TRBV27 with TRBJ1-4; D possibly corresponds to TRBD1 (5 bases). This CDR3 has 13 residues. The germline V gene encodes CDR1 MNHEY and CDR2 SMNVEV (reference sequence). V was trimmed by 2 bases and J by 7 bases, leaving 8 bases between them. CDR3 nucleotides: TGTGCCAGCAGTTTACAGGGTTCTGAAAAACTGTTTTTT. Amino acids: CASSLQGSEKLFF.

The rearrangement links TRBV18 to TRBJ1-1; D possibly corresponds to TRBD1 (6 bases). The CDR3 loop spans 17 amino acids. The germline gives CDR1 KGHSH, CDR2 LQKENI. Trimming took 2 bases from V and 3 from J, leaving 19 bases between them. CDR3 loop: CASSPGVGGWGDTEAFF. For the CDR3, the DNA is TGTGCCAGCTCACCAGGTGTCGGGGGCTGGGGCGACACTGAAGCTTTCTTT.

V is TRBV7-9 and J is TRBJ2-7; 8 nucleotides match TRBD1. V lost 7 bases to trimming and J lost 5 bases; unmatched junction nucleotides: 10. CDR3 size: 14 residues. Germline V lookup: CDR1 SEHNR, CDR2 FQNEAQ (reference sequence). CDR3 residues: CASTWRTGSHEQYF. The CDR3 coding sequence is TGTGCCAGCACTTGGAGGACAGGGTCCCACGAGCAGTACTTC.

The CDR3 here is CASSQAGGGTEAFF. CDR3 bases: TGTGCCAGCAGCCAAGCAGGGGGGGGCACTGAAGCTTTCTTT. The V and J genes are TRBV4-2 and TRBJ1-1, with 7 bases that match TRBD1. CDR1 is LGHNA, CDR2 YNFKEQ, per germline. The CDR3 is 14 residues long. Trimming took 1 base from V and 4 from J; bases not matched to a gene: 3.

J is TRBJ2-7 and V is TRBV7-8; D possibly uses TRBD1 or TRBD2 (6 bases each). The V end lost 5 bases, the J end lost 0 bases, and 14 bases lay between the germline ends. The germline V gene has CDR1 SGHVS and CDR2 FQNEAQ. This CDR3 comprises 15 residues. The chain's CDR3 is CASSKHKGGSYEQYF. The CDR3 DNA follows: TGTGCCAGCAGCAAGCACAAGGGGGGCTCCTACGAGCAGTACTTC.

The chain is built from TRBV28 and TRBJ1-1; TRBD1 might be the D (6 bases). Looked up from germline, CDR1 is MDHEN and CDR2 is SYDVKM. The CDR3 loop spans 16 amino acids. Trimming removed 3 bases from V and 5 bases from J, with 19 bases in between. The DNA for the CDR3 is TGTGCCAGCAGTTTTGGAGGCTGGGGGCGACGGACTGAAGCTTTCTTT. Translating it yields CASSFGGWGRRTEAFF.